Listed here are 15 T cell receptor beta chains from one sample, sequenced in a study of blood T cell repertoires in COVID-19. Measured with immunoSEQ multiplex PCR; TCRdb has only the in-frame clones, and not every one. The data show 260,000 or so clones, over 75% seen once. Sequences were obtained from peripheral blood. Receptors originate from a human donor in a cohort sampled during active COVID-19.

The gene calls are TRBV29-1 and TRBJ2-7; 9 bases are a match to TRBD1. The CDR3 is made up of 13 amino acids. The V gene's germline CDR1 is SQVTM and CDR2 ANQGSEA. V lost 6 bases to trimming and J lost 3 bases; unmatched junction nucleotides: 6. The CDR3 region has the DNA TGCAGCGTGGGGACAGGGCTTCTCTACGAGCAGTACTTC. Translating gives CSVGTGLLYEQYF.

Only one count was recorded for this clone. This chain links TRBV19 with TRBJ1-3, with TRBD1 matching 7 bases. Germline CDR1 LNHDA, CDR2 SQIVND (reference sequence). Trimming at V came to 6 bases and at J to 0 bases, leaving 5 bases not matched to a gene. CDR3 length: 15 amino acids. The DNA for the CDR3 is TGTGCCAGTAGCAGGGACAGCCTCTCTGGAAACACCATATATTTT. As protein: CASSRDSLSGNTIYF.

V usage is TRBV19 and J usage is TRBJ2-4; D might be TRBD2 (5 bases). This CDR3 contains 17 residues. V dropped 6 bases and J dropped 7 bases, with 25 bases sitting between them. Germline V CDR1 and CDR2: LNHDA, SQIVND (reference sequence). The CDR3 here is CASSFSARPDFRNIQYF. In nucleotides, the CDR3 is TGTGCCAGTAGCTTTAGCGCTCGACCGGATTTTCGTAACATTCAGTACTTC.

V is TRBV6-2 or TRBV6-3 and J is TRBJ2-1; the D is unclear. The V and J ends lost 2 bases and 4 bases respectively, with 12 bases between them. Per germline, CDR1 MNHEY and CDR2 SVGEGT. The CDR3 extends over 15 amino acids. CDR3 DNA sequence: TGTGCCAGCAGTTACCTTCAGTCCGTGTACAATGAGCAGTTCTTC. Translated, it gives CASSYLQSVYNEQFF.

The chain uses TRBV5-4 and TRBJ2-7; no firm D call. The V gene lost 0 bases and the J gene lost 2 bases, with 9 bases spanning the gap. The CDR3 loop spans 14 amino acids. Looked up from germline, CDR1 is SGHNT and CDR2 is YYREEE (reference sequence). DNA for the CDR3: TGTGCCAGCAGCTTGGGACTCGACCCCTACGAGCAGTACTTC. Protein: CASSLGLDPYEQYF.

This sequence joins TRBV10-2 and TRBJ1-1; 8 positions agree with TRBD1. Per the germline V gene, CDR1 is WSHSY and CDR2 is SAAADI. The junction had 6 bases not matched to a gene; V was cut back by 8 bases and J by 1 base. CDR3 size: 14 residues. CDR3 region: CASGPTGANTEAFF. CDR3 coding DNA: TGCGCCAGCGGACCGACAGGGGCGAACACTGAAGCTTTCTTT.

V gene TRBV3-1 (or the pseudogene TRBV3-2) combines with J gene TRBJ1-2, with D maybe TRBD1 (6 bases). In germline, CDR1 is LGHDT, CDR2 YNNKEL (reference sequence). V gave up 1 base and J gave up 8 bases, with 20 bases separating them. The CDR3 spans 16 residues. The CDR3 is CASSQVLDSRLGGYTF. The CDR3 DNA reads as TGTGCCAGCAGCCAAGTCTTGGACAGCCGCCTGGGAGGCTACACCTTC.

The chain uses TRBV28 and TRBJ2-7; 9 bases agree with TRBD1. The CDR3 covers 16 residues. J gave up 3 bases and V 6 bases, and 12 bases lay outside the gene matches. Germline CDR1 reads MDHEN; CDR2 reads SYDVKM. CDR3 sequence reads: CASRIRIGTGSYEQYF. The CDR3 nucleotides read TGTGCCAGCAGGATACGGATCGGGACAGGGAGCTACGAGCAGTACTTC.

V is TRBV19 and J is TRBJ2-7, with a tentative D call TRBD1 (6 bases). Germline V gene data show CDR1 as LNHDA and CDR2 as SQIVND (reference sequence). V dropped 3 bases and J dropped 1 base, with 19 bases sitting between them. This CDR3 has 17 amino acids. CDR3 in amino acids: CASSIRQAINPSYEQYF. The CDR3 DNA is TGTGCCAGTAGTATTCGACAGGCCATCAACCCTTCCTACGAGCAGTACTTC.

This chain links TRBV27 with TRBJ1-1; unclear D gene. Deletions cut 6 bases from V and 1 base from J, with 9 bases between. The CDR3 is 13 residues long. The germline CDR1 and CDR2 sequences are MNHEY and SMNVEV (reference sequence). Here the CDR3 DNA reads TGTGCCAGCAGGCGGGAGCAGAACACTGAAGCTTTCTTT. It codes for CASRREQNTEAFF.

This clone occurred once. This chain links TRBV24-1 with TRBJ2-3; TRBD1 matches 10 bases. The CDR3 contains 17 residues. V shed 5 bases and J 0 bases; nucleotides not matched to a gene: 7. CDR1 and CDR2 (germline): KGHDR, SFDVKD. The CDR3 spells CATSAKDRGFSTDTQYF. The DNA for the CDR3 is TGTGCCACCAGTGCGAAGGACAGGGGGTTTAGCACAGATACGCAGTATTTT.

V usage is TRBV27 and J usage is TRBJ2-1; D might be TRBD2 (6 bases). The germline V gene has CDR1 MNHEY and CDR2 SMNVEV (reference sequence). The CDR3 loop spans 16 amino acids. V lost 7 bases, J lost 2 bases, and 18 bases lay in between. CDR3: CASTPIEGGAYNEQFF. The CDR3 DNA reads as TGTGCCAGCACGCCGATTGAGGGAGGTGCCTACAATGAGCAGTTCTTC.

This chain connects TRBV5-4 to TRBJ2-3; maybe TRBD1 (6 bases). In germline, CDR1 is SGHNT, CDR2 YYREEE (reference sequence). The V gene lost 9 bases and the J gene lost 1 base, with 21 bases spanning the gap. The CDR3 extends over 16 amino acids. CDR3 in DNA: TGTGCCACCCTCCCCGCCGGGGACACCCGCACAGATACGCAGTATTTT. Translated: CATLPAGDTRTDTQYF.

This clone is a singleton in its sample. The CDR3 loop reads CASSQMGQVYNSPLHF. In DNA form, the CDR3 reads TGTGCCAGCAGCCAGATGGGGCAGGTGTATAATTCACCCCTCCACTTT. J is TRBJ1-6 and V is TRBV3-1 (or the pseudogene TRBV3-2); D might be TRBD1 (5 bases). The V gene's germline CDR1 is LGHDT and CDR2 YNNKEL (reference sequence). V lost 3 bases, J lost 4 bases, and 13 bases lay in between. The CDR3 spans 16 residues.

The J gene is TRBJ2-7, the V gene TRBV11-2; possible D gene TRBD2, 5 bases. The length of the CDR3 is 15 residues. The V end was cut by 8 bases, the J end by 3 bases, with 20 bases between. CDR1 and CDR2 from the germline V gene are SGHAT and FQNNGV. The CDR3 sequence: CASSPPSGSVYEQYF. In DNA form, the CDR3 reads TGTGCCAGCTCGCCCCCCAGCGGTTCTGTCTACGAGCAGTACTTC.